This entry concerns a single T cell receptor beta chain. The data were taken from a study of blood T cell repertoires in COVID-19. The CDR3 contains 15 residues. V trimming: 4 bases; J trimming: 7 bases; junction bases outside the gene matches: 5. The germline gives CDR1 SGHRS, CDR2 YFSETQ. Here immunoSEQ multiplex PCR was the method, and the copy in TCRdb shows in-frame clones only, minus some. The table shows roughly 12,000 clones, with 80% to 95% occurring only once. The chain employs TRBV5-1 and TRBJ2-1, with 13 bases fitting TRBD2. Sequencing used peripheral blood. The origin of this receptor is a woman between 65 and 79 years old with active COVID-19. The chain's CDR3 is CASSPLAGGPNEQFF. In DNA, the CDR3 is TGCGCCAGCAGCCCACTAGCGGGAGGGCCTAATGAGCAGTTCTTC.